These T cell receptor beta chains were read from a single sample in a study of CD8 T cells in ankylosing spondylitis. One entry per CDR3 protein results from TCRdb running MiXCR on the 5' RACE reads. The sample gives just under 550,000 distinct CDR3 sequences, roughly 13% of which show up once; about 6.8% is in the top ten. The sequencing input was blood, either unsorted or a sorted T cell fraction (not recorded which). These receptors were taken from a male donor with ankylosing spondylitis. Each CDR3 is given with its conserved first and last residue. A D gene is named only where the DNA matches it firmly. Expanded clones are given a class, and other clones once, few, many or no size at all.

J | size | V | D | DNA | CDR3
TRBJ1-5 | NA | TRBV6-2/TRBV6-3 | NA | TGTGCCAGCGCACCCCAGGGAGATTGGCAGCCCCAGCATTTT | CASAPQGDWQPQHF
TRBJ1-4 | NA | TRBV2 | NA | TGTGCGGGGGGGGTTGGTGAAAAACTGTTTTTT | CAGGVGEKLFF
TRBJ2-5 | NA | TRBV7-9 | TRBD2 | TGTGCCAGCAGCTTAGTGGCTAGCGGGAGTTATGAGACCCAGTACTTC | CASSLVASGSYETQYF
TRBJ2-5 | NA | TRBV5-1 | TRBD1 | TGCGCCAGCAGCTTGGTCGGGACAGACCAAGAGACCCAGTACTTC | CASSLVGTDQETQYF
TRBJ2-2 | few | TRBV5-1 | NA | TGCGCCAGCAGCTTGGAAAGGGCTGGGAACACCGGGGAGCTGTTTTTT | CASSLERAGNTGELFF
TRBJ2-1 | NA | TRBV24-1 | TRBD2 | TGTGCCACCAGCGAGACTAGCGGGAGGGCCTACAATGAGCAGTTCTTC | CATSETSGRAYNEQFF
TRBJ2-2 | NA | TRBV6-1 | NA | TGTGCCAGCACCACCTCTGACACCGGGGAGCTGTTTTTT | CASTTSDTGELFF
TRBJ2-2 | few | TRBV2 | TRBD1 | TGTGCCAGCAGCCGGGACAGGACTTACACCGGGGAGCTGTTTTTT | CASSRDRTYTGELFF
TRBJ2-1 | few | TRBV4-1 | TRBD2 | TGCGCCAGCAGCCAAGATTCTGCTTGGCTAGCGGGAAGTAACTCCTACAATGAGCAGTTTTTC | CASSQDSAWLAGSNSYNEQFF
TRBJ2-7 | NA | TRBV7-2 | NA | TGTGCCAGCAGCCGAGATAGGGGAGACGAGCAGTACTTC | CASSRDRGDEQYF
TRBJ2-1 | NA | TRBV9 | NA | TGTGCCAGCAGCGCGGAGGACAGAAGCAATGAGCAGTTCTTC | CASSAEDRSNEQFF
TRBJ2-1 | many | TRBV11-2 | NA | TGTGCCAGCAGCGCCACCCTCGGGAGCTCCTACAATGAGCAGTTCTTC | CASSATLGSSYNEQFF
TRBJ2-5 | few | TRBV7-8 | NA | TGTGCCAGCAGCCGTCCATCAGGGATGGAGACCCAGTACTTC | CASSRPSGMETQYF
TRBJ1-4 | few | TRBV19 | NA | TGTGCCAGTAAAGGGGACGAGGAAAAACTGTTTTTT | CASKGDEEKLFF
TRBJ2-3 | NA | TRBV4-1 | NA | TGCGCCAGCACAACGGGAGCGGGCACAGATACGCAGTATTTT | CASTTGAGTDTQYF
TRBJ2-3 | NA | TRBV10-2 | NA | TGCGCCAGCAGTTTGCCAGAAGGCACAGATACGCAGTATTTT | CASSLPEGTDTQYF
TRBJ2-3 | many | TRBV7-8 | TRBD2 | TGTGCCAGCAGCTTAGCGTTAGCGGGAGCTAGCACAGATACGCAGTATTTT | CASSLALAGASTDTQYF
TRBJ2-2 | many | TRBV11-2 | TRBD2 | TGTGCCAGCAGCTTAGTGGGCGGGAGTGGCGGGGAGCTGTTTTTT | CASSLVGGSGGELFF
TRBJ2-5 | many | TRBV20-1 | NA | TGCAGTGCTAGAGGGTTAGGGCAAGAGACCCAGTACTTC | CSARGLGQETQYF
TRBJ2-3 | NA | TRBV7-2 | TRBD2 | TGTGCCAGCAGCTTACGGGGGAGGGTTAGCACAGATACGCAGTATTTT | CASSLRGRVSTDTQYF
TRBJ2-1 | many | TRBV5-1 | TRBD2 | TGCGCCAGCAGCTTGGGGTTGGCTAGCGGAGGTGGGGAGCAGTTCTTC | CASSLGLASGGGEQFF
TRBJ2-2 | NA | TRBV12-3/TRBV12-4 | NA | TGTGCCAGCAGTTTGCCAGGGGGAGGCACCGGGGAGCTGTTTTTT | CASSLPGGGTGELFF